The T cell receptor (beta chain) described here comes from a study of T cell changes during pregnancy in multiple sclerosis. The table came from immunoSEQ multiplex PCR; TCRdb's copy has only in-frame clones and leaves some out. The profile shows approximately 35,000 clones, over 85% of them singletons. The sequencing used CD4+ T cells from peripheral blood mononuclear cells, collected in the second trimester of pregnancy. This receptor was obtained from a female donor in good health, enrolled as a control in a pregnancy study.

This CDR3 reads CASTRLAYNEQFF. The CDR3 bases are TGTGCCAGCACTAGACTAGCCTACAATGAGCAGTTCTTC. The V and J genes are TRBV6-1 and TRBJ2-1; maybe TRBD2 (6 bases). Trimming took off 7 bases at V and 2 bases at J, with 9 bases between the two ends. The CDR3 sequence is 13 residues long. CDR1 is MNHNS and CDR2 is SASEGT in the germline V gene.